A single sample is the source of the 31 T cell receptor beta chains below, sequenced in a study of T cell clusters in autoimmune cytopenias (dated by TCRdb to about 2019). TCRdb shows the sequencer as Illumina MiSeq. Multiplex PCR with a touch-down protocol amplified TRB rearrangements, with the TRB-A and TRB-B primer pools combined in a single tube. After the reads were reprocessed by TCRdb, one entry was made per CDR3 protein sequence, with no DNA. The table for this sample shows a few thousand distinct CDR3 sequences. The top ten hold 14% to 15% of the sample. For each sample, TRB amplification used roughly 250 ng of peripheral blood genomic DNA, equal to roughly 38,000 genome equivalents. The same specimen was also included in a second study, on T cell repertoires in aging, cancer and after chemotherapy.

The sequenced material came from peripheral blood. The source of these receptors is a human donor in good health.

According to its frequency, this clonotype is medium-sized. The CDR3 reads CASSEGVTEAFF. This rearrangement joins TRBV6-1 to TRBJ1-1. The CDR3 is 12 residues long. Germline CDR1 MNHNS, CDR2 SASEGT.

V and J are TRBV4-2 and TRBJ1-3; there is no DNA to check the TCRdb D call of TRBD1. Germline CDR1 LGHNA, CDR2 YNFKEQ. This CDR3 spans 17 amino acids. This CDR3 reads CASSQGPTGGSGNTIYF.

Its frequency marks this clonotype as medium-sized. The CDR3 region is CASSWGSRGISYNSPLHF. The genes are TRBV12-3 or TRBV12-4 and TRBJ1-6; TCRdb returns TRBD1, unconfirmable since there is no DNA. This CDR3 has 18 residues.

According to its frequency, this clonotype is medium-sized. The chain has TRBV30 and TRBJ2-5; TCRdb picks TRBD2, but there is no DNA to check that call. CDR3 length equals 14 residues. Germline CDR1 is GTSNPN and CDR2 is SVGIG (reference sequence). CDR3 sequence reads: CAWSVSPNTETQYF.

Judged by frequency, this clonotype is medium-sized. The CDR3 is CASSKPGQRNQPQHF. The chain carries TRBV19 and TRBJ1-5; absent DNA, TCRdb's TRBD1 call cannot be checked. In germline, CDR1 is LNHDA, CDR2 SQIVND (reference sequence). The length of the CDR3 is 15 residues.

This clonotype is classed as medium-sized (0.01 to 0.1%) by frequency. The chain uses TRBV12-3 or TRBV12-4 and TRBJ2-5; the D call of TRBD1 rests on TCRdb alone, since no DNA is present to check it. CDR3 size: 17 residues. The CDR3 sequence is CASTPDMGLVYQETQYF.

This clonotype shows up as medium-sized by frequency. The rearrangement links TRBV6-5 to TRBJ2-7. Germline loops: CDR1 MNHEY, CDR2 SVGAGI. The CDR3 extends over 13 amino acids. The chain's CDR3 is CASSYLAGYEQYF.

Frequency places this clonotype as medium-sized (0.01 to 0.1%). The chain is built from TRBV15 and TRBJ1-5. Germline V gives CDR1 LNHNV, CDR2 YYDKDF (reference sequence). This CDR3 comprises 13 residues. This CDR3 reads CATSREADQPQHF.

Measured by frequency, this clonotype is medium-sized. The chain recombines TRBV6-5 with TRBJ2-3; TCRdb's D call of TRBD1 is untestable without DNA. Germline-derived CDR1 and CDR2 are MNHEY and SVGAGI. The CDR3 covers 12 residues. The CDR3 region is CASPPGEDTQYF.

This clonotype shows up as medium-sized by frequency. The chain recombines TRBV19 with TRBJ1-5; no DNA is available, so the TRBD1 call from TCRdb remains unchecked. This CDR3 contains 20 residues. Per the germline V gene, CDR1 is LNHDA and CDR2 is SQIVND (reference sequence). The CDR3 sequence: CASSTTERTALGAVDQPQHF.

Judged by frequency, this clonotype is medium-sized. The gene calls are TRBV6-2 or TRBV6-3 and TRBJ1-5. Germline-derived CDR1 and CDR2 are MNHEY and SVGEGT. The CDR3 contains 15 residues. CDR3 region: CASSLTSGSNQPQHF.

This rearrangement joins TRBV6-2 or TRBV6-3 to TRBJ2-5; TCRdb's assignment of TRBD1 cannot be checked, as there is no DNA. The CDR3 has 15 residues. Germline V gene data show CDR1 as MNHEY and CDR2 as SVGEGT. The CDR3 spells CASSQVRQGTETQYF.

This clonotype ranks as medium-sized in terms of frequency. The rearrangement links TRBV27 to TRBJ2-1; TCRdb proposes TRBD2, but this gene call is untestable without DNA. Germline-derived CDR1 and CDR2 are MNHEY and SMNVEV (reference sequence). The CDR3 loop spans 15 amino acids. The CDR3 here is CASSSAGHNYNEQFF.

This chain uses TRBV20-1 with TRBJ1-4. Germline-derived CDR1 and CDR2 are DFQATT and SNEGSKA (reference sequence). There are 14 residues in the CDR3. The CDR3 loop is CSAREEGRGEKLFF.

This clonotype is called medium-sized (0.01 to 0.1%) based on its frequency. This chain joins TRBV18 and TRBJ1-1; TCRdb calls TRBD1, which cannot be checked without DNA. Per the germline V gene, CDR1 is KGHSH and CDR2 is LQKENI. This CDR3 has 13 residues. CDR3 protein: CASSGTANTEAFF.

V usage is TRBV20-1 and J usage is TRBJ2-5; the TRBD1 assignment by TCRdb is unverifiable without DNA. The CDR3 sequence is 12 residues long. Germline CDR1 is DFQATT and CDR2 is SNEGSKA (reference sequence). The CDR3 loop reads CSASPGRETQYF.

Its frequency marks this clonotype as medium-sized. V and J are TRBV5-6 and TRBJ1-2. Germline assignment: CDR1 SGHDT and CDR2 YYEEEE. The CDR3 runs 11 residues. The CDR3 loop reads CASRGFYGYTF.

This clonotype shows up as medium-sized (0.01 to 0.1%) by frequency. This chain connects TRBV19 to TRBJ2-1; the TRBD1 assignment by TCRdb is unverifiable without DNA. The CDR3 is 15 residues long. Germline loops: CDR1 LNHDA, CDR2 SQIVND (reference sequence). This CDR3 is CASSPSGGGYNEQFF.

This clonotype is identified as medium-sized (0.01 to 0.1%) from frequency. This chain links TRBV10-3 with TRBJ1-1. Germline values: CDR1 ENHRY, CDR2 SYGVKD. The CDR3 totals 13 residues. The CDR3: CAISDSQSTEAFF.

Here the CDR3 reads CASSSDRGNEQYF. The V call is TRBV5-1, the J call TRBJ2-7; TCRdb outputs TRBD1, but without DNA this stays unchecked. Germline CDR1 is SGHRS and CDR2 is YFSETQ. The CDR3 runs 13 residues.

The chain couples TRBV11-1 to TRBJ1-6. CDR1 is SGHAT, CDR2 FQDESV, per germline (reference sequence). This CDR3 has 13 amino acids. CDR3: CASSLGRNSPLHF.

The chain carries TRBV6-1 and TRBJ2-7; TCRdb lists TRBD1, though no DNA is available to test this call. Germline V gives CDR1 MNHNS, CDR2 SASEGT. This CDR3 spans 16 amino acids. CDR3 region: CASSARGQGGVYEQYF.

This clonotype is medium-sized by frequency. The rearrangement uses TRBV27 and TRBJ1-2; the TCRdb D gene call, TRBD1, has no DNA to confirm it. Germline CDR1 and CDR2: MNHEY and SMNVEV (reference sequence). The CDR3 is 13 residues long. This CDR3 reads CASSQQGPDGYTF.

The chain has TRBV7-2 and TRBJ2-7; checking the TCRdb D call of TRBD1 is not possible without DNA. Germline CDR1 SGHTA, CDR2 FQGNSA. There are 13 residues in the CDR3. CDR3 residues: CAISRGPSYEQYF.

This rearrangement joins TRBV14 to TRBJ1-3. The CDR3 runs 15 residues. Germline V gene data show CDR1 as SGHDN and CDR2 as FVKESK. CDR3 region: CASSHRQSSGNTIYF.

Frequency places this clonotype as medium-sized. The chain recombines TRBV30 with TRBJ2-1; TCRdb's D call of TRBD2 is untestable without DNA. This CDR3 region has 17 residues. From germline, CDR1 is GTSNPN and CDR2 SVGIG (reference sequence). The CDR3 is CACFLAGGRSSYNEQFF.

This clonotype is identified as medium-sized from frequency. The genes are TRBV6-2 or TRBV6-3 and TRBJ2-4; the D call from TCRdb, TRBD1, cannot be confirmed without DNA. CDR1 is MNHEY and CDR2 is SVGEGT in the germline V gene. The CDR3 length is 14 residues. CDR3 loop: CASKRGQASNIQYF.

Considering frequency, this clonotype is medium-sized. The gene calls are TRBV5-6 and TRBJ1-4. The CDR3 is made up of 15 amino acids. CDR1 and CDR2 from the germline V gene are SGHDT and YYEEEE. The CDR3 sequence is CASSGQGRGGEKLFF.

The chain is built from TRBV5-6 and TRBJ1-5; with no DNA, the TCRdb D assignment of TRBD1 cannot be verified. CDR1 is SGHDT, CDR2 YYEEEE, per germline. CDR3 size: 14 residues. CDR3: CASRGWAGNQPQHF.

This clonotype is identified as medium-sized from frequency. V and J are TRBV12-3 or TRBV12-4 and TRBJ2-3; TCRdb proposes TRBD1, but this gene call is untestable without DNA. The CDR3 is made up of 14 amino acids. CDR3 region: CASSPTDSADTQYF.

V is TRBV6-5 and J is TRBJ1-1. The CDR3 runs 13 residues. The V gene's germline CDR1 is MNHEY and CDR2 SVGAGI. The CDR3 is CASSRDRSTEAFF.